In its sample, the clone carrying this TCR beta chain ranks as large. The data are from a study of immune evolution from preneoplasia to lung adenocarcinoma. Overall study: HLA loss of heterozygosity: roughly 6.4% AIS, less than 18% MIA, around 33% ADC, none AAH.

Produced via immunoSEQ multiplex PCR; TCRdb's table is partial and in-frame only. The sample records fewer than 2,000 clones, roughly a fifth being singletons. This CDR3 comprises 15 residues. Germline V gene sequence: CDR1 SGDLS, CDR2 YYNGEE. The trim removed 4 bases at V and 2 bases at J, leaving 5 bases unmatched. Sequenced input: FFPE invasive lung adenocarcinoma tissue. This chain uses TRBV9 with TRBJ1-5, with TRBD1 matching over 8 bases. The receptor comes from a person between 45 and 75 years old with lung adenocarcinoma. CDR3 amino acids: CASSPGGQGNQPQHF. CDR3 DNA sequence: TGTGCCAGCAGCCCAGGGGGACAGGGCAATCAGCCCCAGCATTTT. The complete variable domain, with remaining parts taken from reference TRBV9 and TRBJ1-5, reads DSGVTQTPKHLITATGQRVTLRCSPRSGDLSVYWYQQSLDQGLQFLIQYYNGEERAKGNILERFSAQQFPDLHSELNLSSLELGDSALYFCASSPGGQGNQPQHFGDGTRLSIL.